Listed here is a single T cell receptor (beta chain). This entry belongs to a study of blood T cell repertoires in COVID-19. About the research overall: T cells, B-cell-depleted T cells, or PBMCs provided the cDNA or gDNA that served as material.

Per the authors' pipeline: For nucleated cells, counts were estimated from reference gene primer amplification. TCRdb's copy holds only in-frame clones and misses some; the assay was immunoSEQ multiplex PCR. The V and J calls and the clone size are those of that table, but D and trimming were determined from the DNA. The data show approximately 85,000 clones, 90% seen once. This CDR3 has 13 amino acids. CDR1 and CDR2 (germline): SGHRS, YFSETQ. V lost 1 base to trimming and J lost 0 bases, with 4 bases between them. The chain couples TRBV5-1 to TRBJ1-2; D ambiguous. Material: peripheral blood. The source is a woman aged 50 to 65 in a cohort sampled during active COVID-19. The CDR3 reads CASSLTSNYGYTF. As DNA, the CDR3 is TGCGCCAGCAGCTTGACTTCTAACTATGGCTACACCTTC.